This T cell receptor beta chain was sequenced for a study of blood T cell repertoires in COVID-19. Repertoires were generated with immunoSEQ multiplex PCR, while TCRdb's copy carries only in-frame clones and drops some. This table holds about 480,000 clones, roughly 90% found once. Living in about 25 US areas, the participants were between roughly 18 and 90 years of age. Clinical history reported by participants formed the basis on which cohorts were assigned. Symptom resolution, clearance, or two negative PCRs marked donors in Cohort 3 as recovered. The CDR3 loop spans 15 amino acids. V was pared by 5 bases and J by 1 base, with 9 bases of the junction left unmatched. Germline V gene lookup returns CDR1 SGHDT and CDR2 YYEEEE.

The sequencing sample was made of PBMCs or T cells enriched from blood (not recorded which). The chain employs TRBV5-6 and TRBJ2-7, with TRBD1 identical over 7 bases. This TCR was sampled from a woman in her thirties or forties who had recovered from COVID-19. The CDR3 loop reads CASRKDREFSYEQYF. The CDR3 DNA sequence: TGTGCCAGCAGGAAAGACAGGGAATTTTCCTACGAGCAGTACTTC.